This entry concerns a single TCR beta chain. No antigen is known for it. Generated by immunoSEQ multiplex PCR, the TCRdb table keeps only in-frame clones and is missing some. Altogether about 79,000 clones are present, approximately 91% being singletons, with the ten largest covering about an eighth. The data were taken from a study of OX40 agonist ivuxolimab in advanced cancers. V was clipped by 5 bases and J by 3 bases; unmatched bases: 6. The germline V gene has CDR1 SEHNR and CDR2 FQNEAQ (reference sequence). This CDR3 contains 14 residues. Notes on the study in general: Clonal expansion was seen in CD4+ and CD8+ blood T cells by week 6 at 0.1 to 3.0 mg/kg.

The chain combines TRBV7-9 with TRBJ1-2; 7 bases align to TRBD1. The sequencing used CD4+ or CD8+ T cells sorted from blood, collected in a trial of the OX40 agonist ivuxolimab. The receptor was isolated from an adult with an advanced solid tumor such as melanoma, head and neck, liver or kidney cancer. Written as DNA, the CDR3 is TGTGCCAGCAGCCTACAGGGGTTGTACTATGGCTACACCTTC. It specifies CASSLQGLYYGYTF.